A selection of T cell receptor beta chains follows, all from one sample in a study of blood T cell repertoires in COVID-19. The protocol was immunoSEQ multiplex PCR, while the TCRdb copy is restricted to in-frame clones and leaves out a portion. The repertoire holds about 170,000 clones, around four fifths seen once, with approximately 8.2% in the top ten. Sample: peripheral blood. These TCRs come from a woman older than 75 with COVID-19, enrolled during active disease. The CDR3 runs from the conserved cysteine through the conserved F or W. A D gene is named only where the DNA matches it firmly. Rows may omit the clone size; those that give it use once, few, many or a size class.

CDR3 DNA,CDR3 protein,V gene,J gene,clone size,D gene
TGTGCCAGCAGTTTATCCCTGGCAGGGAGGGGGACTGAAGCTTTCTTT,CASSLSLAGRGTEAFF,TRBV27,TRBJ1-1,.,.
TGTGCCAGCAGTTATGTCGACAGGGGGCCTTCCTACGAGCAGTACTTC,CASSYVDRGPSYEQYF,TRBV28,TRBJ2-7,.,TRBD1
TGCGCCAGCAGCTTGGGGGGGACAGGGACCTACGAGCAGTACTTC,CASSLGGTGTYEQYF,TRBV5-1,TRBJ2-7,.,TRBD1
TGCGCCAGCAGTGGACCGTCGTGGGGGACTCAGCGATATGGCACAGATACGCAGTATTTT,CASSGPSWGTQRYGTDTQYF,TRBV10-1,TRBJ2-3,.,.
TGTGCCAGTACCACACAGGGGACAGACTATGGCTACACCTTC,CASTTQGTDYGYTF,TRBV19,TRBJ1-2,.,TRBD1
TGTGCTGCGGGTGAGTTGAACACTGAAGCTTTCTTT,CAAGELNTEAFF,TRBV19,TRBJ1-1,.,.
TGTGCCAGCAGCCAAGGGGCCCCCCCCGAGCAGTACTTC,CASSQGAPPEQYF,TRBV3-1/TRBV3-2,TRBJ2-7,once,.
TGTGCCAGCAGCCATCTCCCTTCTCCGGAGACCCAGTACTTC,CASSHLPSPETQYF,TRBV3-1/TRBV3-2,TRBJ2-5,.,.
TGTGCCAGCAGCCTGTCCGGGAAGGGCACTGAAGCTTTCTTT,CASSLSGKGTEAFF,TRBV3-1/TRBV3-2,TRBJ1-1,.,.
TGTGCCAGCAGCTTAGGTAGGGGTTGGAACACCGGGGAGCTGTTTTTT,CASSLGRGWNTGELFF,TRBV11-1,TRBJ2-2,.,.
TGTGCCAGCAGTGAAAAGAGGACTACGTCTATCGAGCAGTTCTTC,CASSEKRTTSIEQFF,TRBV2,TRBJ2-1,.,.
TGTGCCAGCAGCCATAGGGGAAGTGGCTACACCTTC,CASSHRGSGYTF,TRBV3-1/TRBV3-2,TRBJ1-2,once,.
TGTGCCAGCTCCAGCCCCGGCGGGGGAACGACTGAAGCTTTCTTT,CASSSPGGGTTEAFF,TRBV6-6,TRBJ1-1,.,.
TGTGCCAGCAGGAGGGGGATCGAAAGTGAGCAGTACTTC,CASRRGIESEQYF,TRBV6-5,TRBJ2-7,.,.
TGCGCCAGCAGCTTCGACAGTGGGGATCAGCCCCAGCATTTT,CASSFDSGDQPQHF,TRBV5-1,TRBJ1-5,once,.
TGTGCCACCAGTGACAAGACAGGGTACCAAGAGACCCAGTACTTC,CATSDKTGYQETQYF,TRBV24-1,TRBJ2-5,.,TRBD1
TGTGCCAGCAGCCAAGGCCTAGCTGAAGCTTTCTTT,CASSQGLAEAFF,TRBV3-1/TRBV3-2,TRBJ1-1,.,.
TGTGCCAGCTCACCACCGACAGGGGTGGGTGAGCAGTTCTTC,CASSPPTGVGEQFF,TRBV18,TRBJ2-1,.,TRBD1
TGTGCCACCAGCAGAGATCGTGGAGGAGGGGAGACCCAGTACTTC,CATSRDRGGGETQYF,TRBV15,TRBJ2-5,.,.
TGTGCCAGCAGCCGGACTAGCGGGAGACTCGGGGACACCGGGGAGCTGTTTTTT,CASSRTSGRLGDTGELFF,TRBV2,TRBJ2-2,.,TRBD2